The present TCR beta chain was sequenced within a study of T-cell memory formation after mild COVID-19 listed by TCRdb under 2021. Study-wide context: Most TCR sequence clusters were specific to one of the two donors. In a couple of donors, T-cell clones that expanded and contracted after mild COVID-19 were tracked by sequencing TCRalpha and TCRbeta repertoires over time. The cohort was made up of two young adult volunteers, one female and one male, who were previously healthy.

PBMCs were isolated by Ficoll-Paque density gradient centrifugation. Study-level results and caveats: The study covered only two mild cases, and larger cohorts including severe cases with pre-infection samples were considered necessary. The detection of some responding clones in pre-infection memory suggests that pre-existing cross-reactive memory T cells joined the SARS-CoV-2 response. Balanced CD4/CD8 phenotypes were observed for clones contracting from day 15 to 85, whereas a bias towards CD4+ was observed for a second wave of clones expanding from day 15 to 37. Contracting CD4+ clones were located mainly in the CM and EM memory subsets, whereas CD8+ clones were found to be enriched in EMRA. The second-wave clones that peaked on day 37 were not confirmed to be SARS-CoV-2 specific.

This clonotype was counted ten times or more. Its antigen has not been determined. No base quality values were provided; no much bigger clone lies one nucleotide off. These reads were obtained on an Illumina NovaSeq 6000. TCRalpha and TCRbeta cDNA libraries were built by 5'RACE with constant-segment primers, adding sample barcodes and unique molecular identifiers. RNA was extracted from every sample with Trizol reagent. Library amplification was performed in two PCR steps, and a second sample barcode and Illumina TruSeq adapters were introduced in the second step. Libraries were sequenced on an Illumina NovaSeq with 2 x 150 bp paired-end reads. The authors processed their data as follows. Demultiplexing of reads and collapsing into UMI-guided consensus sequences were performed with migec v1.2.7. With mixcr v2.1.11, UMI consensuses were aligned to TRA and TRB V and J templates and assembled into clonotypes. Expanded or contracted clonotypes were those called significant by both edgeR and NoisET, with noise models trained on biological replicates. For edgeR calls, a false discovery rate-adjusted p below 0.01 and a log2 fold-change threshold of 1 were applied. As an exploratory analysis of dynamics, PCA with hierarchical clustering was applied to max-normalized trajectories of the 1000 most abundant clonotypes. Separately sequenced CD4+ and CD8+ repertoires were used to assign a CD4 or CD8 phenotype to each responding clone. Clones were called with MiXCR by TCRdb after fastp trimmed the public reads at Q25, and only in-frame beta chains were retained. Records with the same CDR3 protein are collapsed into one entry carrying the most frequent genes and DNA. The V and J calls and clone size are TCRdb's, not the authors'. The table for this sample lists fewer than 50,000 distinct CDR3 sequences; over 6.5% of them were counted only once. Together, the top ten hold roughly 1.5% of the sample.

From cysteine to phenylalanine, the CDR3 is 13 amino acids long. Solely the CDR3 DNA is kept, with 39 bases framed from the first base. CDR1 is given as SGDLS and CDR2 as YYNGEE, both from the germline V gene. The V end gives up 3 bases and the J end 6 bases, leaving 6 bases in the junction not matched to a gene. This TCR came from a young man who had mild COVID-19 (a few samples of this study predate the infection). The sample titles of this study are shuffled in the database, so cell type and time point are left out; the donor was told from shared clones. The chain joins TRBV9 to TRBJ2-7, and TRBD1 aligns with 7 junction nucleotides. Sequenced sample: PBMCs or a T cell subset sorted from them (not recorded which). The CDR3: CASSAEGQREQYF. The sequenced DNA: TGTGCCAGCAGCGCAGAGGGACAGCGCGAGCAGTACTTC.